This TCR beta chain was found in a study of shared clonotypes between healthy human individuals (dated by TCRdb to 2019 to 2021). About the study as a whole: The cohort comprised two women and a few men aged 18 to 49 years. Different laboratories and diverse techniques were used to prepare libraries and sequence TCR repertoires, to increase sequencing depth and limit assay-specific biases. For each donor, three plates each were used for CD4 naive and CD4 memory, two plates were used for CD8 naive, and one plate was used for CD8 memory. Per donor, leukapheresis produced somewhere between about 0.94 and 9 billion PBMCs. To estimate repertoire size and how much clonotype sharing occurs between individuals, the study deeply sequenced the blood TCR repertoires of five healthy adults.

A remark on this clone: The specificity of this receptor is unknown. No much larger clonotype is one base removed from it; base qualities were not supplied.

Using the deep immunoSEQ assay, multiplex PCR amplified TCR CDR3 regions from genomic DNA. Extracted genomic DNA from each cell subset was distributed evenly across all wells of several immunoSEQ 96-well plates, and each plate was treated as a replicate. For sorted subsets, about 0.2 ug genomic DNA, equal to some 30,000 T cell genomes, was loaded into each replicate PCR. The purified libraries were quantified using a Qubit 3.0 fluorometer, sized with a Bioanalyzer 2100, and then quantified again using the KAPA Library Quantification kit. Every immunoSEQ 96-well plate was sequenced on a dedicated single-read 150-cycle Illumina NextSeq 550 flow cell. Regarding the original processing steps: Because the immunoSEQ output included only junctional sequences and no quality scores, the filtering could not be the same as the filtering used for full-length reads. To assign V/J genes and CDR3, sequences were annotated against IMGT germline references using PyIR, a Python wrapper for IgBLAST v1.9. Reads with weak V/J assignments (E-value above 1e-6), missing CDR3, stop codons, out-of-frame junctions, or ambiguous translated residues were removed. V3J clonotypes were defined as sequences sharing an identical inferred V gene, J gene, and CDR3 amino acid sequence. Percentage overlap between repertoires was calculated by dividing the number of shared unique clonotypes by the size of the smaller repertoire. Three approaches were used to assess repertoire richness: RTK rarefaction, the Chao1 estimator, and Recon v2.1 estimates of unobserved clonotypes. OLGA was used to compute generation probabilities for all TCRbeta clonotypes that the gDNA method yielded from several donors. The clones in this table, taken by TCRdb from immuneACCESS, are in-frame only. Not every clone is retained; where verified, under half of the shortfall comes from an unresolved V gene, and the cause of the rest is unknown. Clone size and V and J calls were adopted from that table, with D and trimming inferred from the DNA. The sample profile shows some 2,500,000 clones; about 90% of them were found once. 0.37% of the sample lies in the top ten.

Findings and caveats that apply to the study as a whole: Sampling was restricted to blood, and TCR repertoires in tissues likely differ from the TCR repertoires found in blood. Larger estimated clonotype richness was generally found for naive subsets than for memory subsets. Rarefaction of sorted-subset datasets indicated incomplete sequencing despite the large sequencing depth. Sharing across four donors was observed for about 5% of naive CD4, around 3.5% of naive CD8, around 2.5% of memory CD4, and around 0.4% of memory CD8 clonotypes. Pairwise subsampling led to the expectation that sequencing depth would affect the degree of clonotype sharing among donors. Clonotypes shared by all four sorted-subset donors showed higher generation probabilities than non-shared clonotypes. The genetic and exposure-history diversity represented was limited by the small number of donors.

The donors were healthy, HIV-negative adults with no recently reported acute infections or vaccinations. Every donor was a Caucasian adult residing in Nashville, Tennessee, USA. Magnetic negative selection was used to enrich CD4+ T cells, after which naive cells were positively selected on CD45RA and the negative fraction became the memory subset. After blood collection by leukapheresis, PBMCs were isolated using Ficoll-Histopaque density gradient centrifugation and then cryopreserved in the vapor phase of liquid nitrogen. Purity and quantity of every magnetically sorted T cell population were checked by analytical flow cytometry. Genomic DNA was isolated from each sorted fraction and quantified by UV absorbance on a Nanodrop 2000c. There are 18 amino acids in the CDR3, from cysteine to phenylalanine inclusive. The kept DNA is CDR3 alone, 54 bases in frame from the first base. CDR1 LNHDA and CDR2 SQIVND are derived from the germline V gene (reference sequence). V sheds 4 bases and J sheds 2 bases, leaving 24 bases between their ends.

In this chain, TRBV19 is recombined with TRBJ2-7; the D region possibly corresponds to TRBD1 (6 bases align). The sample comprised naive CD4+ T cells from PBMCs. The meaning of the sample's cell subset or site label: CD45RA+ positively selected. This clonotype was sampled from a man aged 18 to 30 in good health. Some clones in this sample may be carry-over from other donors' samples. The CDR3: CASSNRISKSGVPYEQYF. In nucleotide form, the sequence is TGTGCCAGTAGTAACCGAATTTCAAAATCAGGGGTCCCCTACGAGCAGTACTTC.